This T cell receptor (beta chain) appears in the sequencing data of a study of T cell responses to AZD1222 COVID-19 vaccine (dated by TCRdb to the early 2020s). In terms of the full investigation: A total of more than 230 trial participants underwent TCR sequencing, of whom nearly 210 had received two doses of AZD1222 and around 25 had received two doses of the MenACWY control vaccine. Trial participants were enrolled by age into subgroups of 18-55, 56-69 and 70-plus years, and around 140, 26 and 57 TCR-sequenced participants, respectively, were included in these subgroups. Overall results and qualifications from the work: CD4 TCRs associated with the vaccine covered the entire spike protein, and the dominant responses were in regions 160-218 and 743-854. Conclusions about previously exposed vaccinees are limited, since just five or six AZD1222 recipients were seropositive for SARS-CoV-2 at baseline. In the small 56-69-year group, the increase in depth fell short of significance, most likely because of low power. Reportedly, close to half of the unique spike-specific TCRs recognized epitopes lying outside the regions that are mutated in the B.1.351 and B.1.1.7 variants. Participants were mostly white British and included more females than males, and it was suggested by the authors that clonal diversity may have been underestimated. Because no day 14 peak-response samples were available, repertoires were characterized only after the peak T cell response. Spike-specific TCR breadth and depth rose significantly after two AZD1222 doses compared with day 0 and with MenACWY recipients.

The time point label corresponds to: about 28 days (+/-7) after the second vaccine dose. The treatment or condition label here, explained by the study, means: meningococcal conjugate vaccine given as trial control. Vaccinee samples came from UK trials COV001 and COV002, including a single-blind randomized controlled phase 2/3 trial of AZD1222 (ChAdOx1 nCoV-19) in healthy adults. Trial participant PBMC samples were collected at day 0 and day 28 after the second dose for TCRbeta chain sequencing. The CDR3 runs 16 amino acids, cysteine and phenylalanine included. Here the CDR3 DNA is all that survives: 48 bases in frame from base 1. The V end loses 1 base and the J end loses 1 base, and a stretch of 13 bases separates them. Based on the germline V gene, the CDR1 and CDR2 sequences are MNHEY and SVGAGI. The table lists this clone with a few counts. It lacks a known antigen. Base qualities are not at hand, and no much larger clone is one base apart.

The CDR3 regions of human TCRbeta chains were subjected to immunosequencing. On the authors' methods: Repertoire TCRs were checked for matches against a reference library of SARS-CoV-2-specific TCRs that had been generated using the MIRA antigen-specificity platform. Breadth meant the fraction of unique TCRs that were SARS-CoV-2-associated, whereas depth meant the fraction of total T cells that were SARS-CoV-2-associated. Using the MIRA data, each spike-specific TCR was assigned both to the spike region to which the TCR was reactive and to a CD4 or CD8 class. Log10-transformed breadth and depth values were compared by one-way ANOVA with Sidak's multiple comparisons tests. In TCRdb, the immuneACCESS table is reduced to in-frame sequences with V and J assigned. These tables do not hold every clone; where another copy was compared, an unresolved V gene accounts for under half, and the others remain unexplained. Clone size and the V and J calls come from that table; the DNA yielded D and trimming. The sample table holds about 140,000 clones, of which 88% were seen once. 5.4% of the sample is taken by the ten largest.

Sequencing was performed on peripheral blood, taken 28 days after the second dose of the MenACWY control vaccine. The sequence was collected from an adult who received the MenACWY meningococcal vaccine as a control. Here the chain combines TRBV6-5 and TRBJ1-1; a tentative D match to TRBD1 spans 5 bases. The DNA sequence is given as TGTGCCAGCAGTTACTATCACGCACAGGCGAACACTGAAGCTTTCTTT. Its protein is CASSYYHAQANTEAFF.